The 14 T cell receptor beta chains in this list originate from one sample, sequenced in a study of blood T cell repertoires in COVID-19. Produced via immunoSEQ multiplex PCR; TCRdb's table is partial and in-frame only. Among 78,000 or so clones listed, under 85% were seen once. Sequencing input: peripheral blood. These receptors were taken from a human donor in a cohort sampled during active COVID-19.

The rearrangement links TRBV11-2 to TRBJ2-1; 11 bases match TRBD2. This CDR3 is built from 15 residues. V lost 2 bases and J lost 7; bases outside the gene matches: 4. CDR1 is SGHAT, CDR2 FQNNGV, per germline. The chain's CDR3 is CASSLIAGGGNEQFF. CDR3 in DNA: TGTGCCAGCAGCTTAATAGCGGGAGGGGGGAATGAGCAGTTCTTC.

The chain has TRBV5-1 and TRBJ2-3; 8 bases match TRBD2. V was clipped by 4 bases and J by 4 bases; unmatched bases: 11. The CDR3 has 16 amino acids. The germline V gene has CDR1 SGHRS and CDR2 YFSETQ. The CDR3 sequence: CASSPPDGLAADTQYF. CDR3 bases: TGCGCCAGCAGCCCCCCTGATGGACTAGCCGCAGATACGCAGTATTTT.

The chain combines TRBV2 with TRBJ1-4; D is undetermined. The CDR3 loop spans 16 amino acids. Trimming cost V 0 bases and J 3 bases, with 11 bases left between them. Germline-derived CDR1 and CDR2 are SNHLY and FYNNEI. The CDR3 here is CASSEARWMANEKLFF. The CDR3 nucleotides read TGTGCCAGCAGTGAAGCGCGGTGGATGGCTAATGAAAAACTGTTTTTT.

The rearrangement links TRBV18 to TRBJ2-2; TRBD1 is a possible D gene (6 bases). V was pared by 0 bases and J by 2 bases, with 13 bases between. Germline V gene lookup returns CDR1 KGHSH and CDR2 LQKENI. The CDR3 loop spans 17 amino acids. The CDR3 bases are TGTGCCAGCTCACCACCCAGTGGGGGCACAAACACCGGGGAGCTGTTTTTT. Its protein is CASSPPSGGTNTGELFF.

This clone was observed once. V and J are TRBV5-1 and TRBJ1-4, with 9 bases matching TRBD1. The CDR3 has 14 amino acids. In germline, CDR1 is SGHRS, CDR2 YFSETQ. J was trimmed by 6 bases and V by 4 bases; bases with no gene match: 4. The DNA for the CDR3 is TGCGCCAGCAGCGAGACAGGGGGACATGAAAAACTGTTTTTT. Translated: CASSETGGHEKLFF.

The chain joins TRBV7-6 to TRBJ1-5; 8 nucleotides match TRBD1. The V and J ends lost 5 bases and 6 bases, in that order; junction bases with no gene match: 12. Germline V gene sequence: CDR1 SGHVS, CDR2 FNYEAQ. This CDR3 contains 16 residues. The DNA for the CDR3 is TGTGCCAGCAGCCCCCAGGGGCCAGGGGGCGGTCAGCCCCAGCATTTT. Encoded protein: CASSPQGPGGGQPQHF.

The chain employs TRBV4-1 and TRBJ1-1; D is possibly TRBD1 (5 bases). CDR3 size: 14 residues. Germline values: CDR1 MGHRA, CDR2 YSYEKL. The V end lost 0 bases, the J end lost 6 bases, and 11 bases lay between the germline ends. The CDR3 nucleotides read TGCGCCAGCAGCCAAGATCCCAGGGTCGCTGAAGCTTTCTTT. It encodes CASSQDPRVAEAFF.

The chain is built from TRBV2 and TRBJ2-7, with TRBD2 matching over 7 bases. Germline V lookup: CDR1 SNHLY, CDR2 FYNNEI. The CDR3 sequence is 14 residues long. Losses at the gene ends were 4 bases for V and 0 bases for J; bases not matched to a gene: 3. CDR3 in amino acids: CASSVGGSSYEQYF. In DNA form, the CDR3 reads TGTGCCAGCAGTGTAGGCGGGAGCTCCTACGAGCAGTACTTC.

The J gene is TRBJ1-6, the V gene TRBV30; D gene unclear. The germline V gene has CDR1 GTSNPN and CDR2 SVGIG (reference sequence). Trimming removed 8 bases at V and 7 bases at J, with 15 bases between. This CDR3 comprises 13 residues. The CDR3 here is CAVSNGHNSPLHF. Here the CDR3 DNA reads TGTGCCGTATCAAATGGGCACAATTCACCCCTCCACTTT.

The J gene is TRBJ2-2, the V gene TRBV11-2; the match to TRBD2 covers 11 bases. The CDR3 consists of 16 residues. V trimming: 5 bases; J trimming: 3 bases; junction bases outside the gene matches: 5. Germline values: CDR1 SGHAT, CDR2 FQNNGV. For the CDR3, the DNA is TGTGCCAGCAGCCGCGGACTAGCGGGCGACACCGGGGAGCTGTTTTTT. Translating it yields CASSRGLAGDTGELFF. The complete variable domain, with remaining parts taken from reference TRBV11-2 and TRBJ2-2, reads EAGVAQSPRYKIIEKRQSVAFWCNPISGHATLYWYQQILGQGPKLLIQFQNNGVVDDSQLPKDRFSAERLKGVDSTLKIQPAKLEDSAVYLCASSRGLAGDTGELFFGEGSRLTVL.

The CDR3 DNA follows: TGCAGCGCTGGACTAGCGGGCGGTGAGCAGTTCTTC. Residues: CSAGLAGGEQFF. This chain connects TRBV29-1 to TRBJ2-1, with 11 bases matching TRBD2. The trim removed 7 bases at V and 9 bases at J, leaving 5 bases unmatched. The germline V gene encodes CDR1 SQVTM and CDR2 ANQGSEA. The CDR3 is 12 residues long.

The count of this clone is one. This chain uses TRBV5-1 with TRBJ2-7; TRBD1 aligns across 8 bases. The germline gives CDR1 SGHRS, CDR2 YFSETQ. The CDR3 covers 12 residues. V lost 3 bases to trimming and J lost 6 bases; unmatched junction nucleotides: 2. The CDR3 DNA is TGCGCCAGCAGCTCGACAGGGGCCGAGCAGTACTTC. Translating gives CASSSTGAEQYF.

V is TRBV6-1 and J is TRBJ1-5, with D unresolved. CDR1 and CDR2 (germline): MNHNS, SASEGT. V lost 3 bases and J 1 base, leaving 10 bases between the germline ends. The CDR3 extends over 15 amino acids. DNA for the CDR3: TGTGCCAGCAGTGAGATGAGTTTGAGCAATCAGCCCCAGCATTTT. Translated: CASSEMSLSNQPQHF.

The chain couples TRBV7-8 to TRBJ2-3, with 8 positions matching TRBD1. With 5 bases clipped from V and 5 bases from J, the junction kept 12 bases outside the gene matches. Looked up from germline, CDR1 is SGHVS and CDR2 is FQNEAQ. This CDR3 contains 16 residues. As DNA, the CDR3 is TGTGCCAGCAGCCGAGTGGCGTCCAGGGGGCGAGATACGCAGTATTTT. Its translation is CASSRVASRGRDTQYF.